This T cell receptor (beta chain) was documented in a study of CD8 T cells in Susac syndrome. TEMRA cells were FACS-enriched, while CD8+ and CD4+ T cells were negatively isolated. There are 13 residues in the CDR3. Per the germline V gene, CDR1 is SGHVS and CDR2 is FQNEAQ. V gave up 5 bases and J gave up 7 bases; unmatched junction bases: 4. RNA in amounts of about 0.45 to 1 ug was reverse transcribed with random hexamers. TCRdb analysed the immunoSEQ multiplex PCR reads with MiXCR anew, one entry per CDR3 protein. The sample consists of about 100,000 distinct CDR3 sequences, approximately 95% of them appearing once.

The chain has TRBV7-8 and TRBJ2-1; 8 bases map to TRBD1. The sequencing input was CD8+ T cells from PBMCs. This receptor was taken from a human donor with Susac syndrome. The CDR3 loop is CASSDYRGNEQFF. The CDR3 bases are TGTGCCAGCAGCGACTACAGGGGGAATGAGCAGTTCTTC. Combining the CDR3 with reference TRBV7-8 and TRBJ2-1 gives the whole variable domain GAGVSQSPRYKVAKRGQDVALRCDPISGHVSLFWYQQALGQGPEFLTYFQNEAQLDKSGLPSDRFFAERPEGSVSTLKIQRTQQEDSAVYLCASSDYRGNEQFFGPGTRLTVL.